Listed below are T cell receptor beta chains from one sample, sequenced in a study of cytomegalovirus exposure and HLA in healthy donors. The data were produced by immunoSEQ multiplex PCR, yet TCRdb's version contains in-frame clones alone and is incomplete. This table holds tens of thousands of clones, less than 95% found once. Material: PBMCs. The receptors were gathered from a woman aged 18-29 years in good health and CMV-seropositive. CDR3s include the opening cysteine and the closing phenylalanine or tryptophan. Each record gives: clone size, V gene, J gene, D gene, CDR3 DNA, CDR3 protein. The D gene is left open where the match is weak. Clone size is stated in some rows and not others, as once, few, many or a class when expanded.

clone size: NA
V gene: TRBV10-3
J gene: TRBJ2-2
D gene: NA
CDR3 DNA: TGTGCCACCCAACGCACAGGGAACGGGGAGCTGTTTTTT
CDR3 protein: CATQRTGNGELFF

clone size: NA
V gene: TRBV28
J gene: TRBJ2-3
D gene: NA
CDR3 DNA: TGTGCCAGCAGACCCTACCCCCAAGATACGCAGTATTTT
CDR3 protein: CASRPYPQDTQYF

clone size: NA
V gene: TRBV27
J gene: TRBJ2-5
D gene: TRBD2
CDR3 DNA: TGTGCCAGCAGTTTTTCTAGCGGGGTTCACCAAGAGACCCAGTACTTC
CDR3 protein: CASSFSSGVHQETQYF

clone size: NA
V gene: TRBV7-2
J gene: TRBJ2-7
D gene: NA
CDR3 DNA: TGTGCCAGCAGCTTAGGGTACGGGGGTGGGGCCTACGAGCAGTACTTC
CDR3 protein: CASSLGYGGGAYEQYF

clone size: NA
V gene: TRBV5-4
J gene: TRBJ1-4
D gene: NA
CDR3 DNA: TGTGCCAGCAGCCCGGGGGGGGCCCCGGCTTTTAATGAAAAACTGTTTTTT
CDR3 protein: CASSPGGAPAFNEKLFF

clone size: once
V gene: TRBV6-6
J gene: TRBJ2-7
D gene: NA
CDR3 DNA: TGTGCCAGCAGTTACCAGGTAGCGGCAATATACGAGCAGTACTTC
CDR3 protein: CASSYQVAAIYEQYF

clone size: NA
V gene: TRBV5-6
J gene: TRBJ1-2
D gene: NA
CDR3 DNA: TGTGCCAGCAGCTTTCCTTCGTATCCCTATGGCTACACCTTC
CDR3 protein: CASSFPSYPYGYTF

clone size: once
V gene: TRBV29-1
J gene: TRBJ2-1
D gene: NA
CDR3 DNA: TGCAGCGTTGAGGAACGACAGTCCCTCTACTACAATGAGCAGTTCTTC
CDR3 protein: CSVEERQSLYYNEQFF

clone size: NA
V gene: TRBV28
J gene: TRBJ2-7
D gene: NA
CDR3 DNA: TGTGCCAGCAGTTTACAGGGCGCGAGCTCCTACGAGCAGTACTTC
CDR3 protein: CASSLQGASSYEQYF

clone size: NA
V gene: TRBV18
J gene: TRBJ1-3
D gene: NA
CDR3 DNA: TGTGCCAGCTCATTCTCCTCGGGAGGAAACACCATATATTTT
CDR3 protein: CASSFSSGGNTIYF

clone size: NA
V gene: TRBV5-1
J gene: TRBJ2-3
D gene: TRBD2
CDR3 DNA: TGCGCCAGCAGCGCCCGACTAGCGGGACCCACAGATACGCAGTATTTT
CDR3 protein: CASSARLAGPTDTQYF

clone size: NA
V gene: TRBV5-8
J gene: TRBJ2-3
D gene: TRBD1
CDR3 DNA: TGTGCCAGCAGCTTAAGACAGGGGATGAATACGCAGTATTTT
CDR3 protein: CASSLRQGMNTQYF

clone size: NA
V gene: TRBV12-5
J gene: TRBJ1-1
D gene: TRBD1
CDR3 DNA: TGTGCTAGTGGTCACGGGACAGGACGTGAAGCTTTCTTT
CDR3 protein: CASGHGTGREAFF

clone size: once
V gene: TRBV27
J gene: TRBJ2-5
D gene: NA
CDR3 DNA: TGTGCCAGCAGTCGGACTCAAGAGACCCAGTACTTC
CDR3 protein: CASSRTQETQYF

clone size: NA
V gene: TRBV4-1
J gene: TRBJ2-4
D gene: TRBD2
CDR3 DNA: TGCGCCAGCAGCCCGCGTACCGGGGGGGTCAAAAACATTCAGTACTTC
CDR3 protein: CASSPRTGGVKNIQYF

clone size: once
V gene: TRBV28
J gene: TRBJ2-7
D gene: NA
CDR3 DNA: TGTGCCAGCAGTTTGGGGGACATAACGACCTACGAGCAGTACTTC
CDR3 protein: CASSLGDITTYEQYF

clone size: NA
V gene: TRBV19
J gene: TRBJ2-7
D gene: TRBD1
CDR3 DNA: TGTGCCAGTAGTGTCGGGACAGGGTCCTACGAGCAGTACTTC
CDR3 protein: CASSVGTGSYEQYF

clone size: NA
V gene: TRBV6-1
J gene: TRBJ2-7
D gene: NA
CDR3 DNA: TGTGCCAGCAGTTTGTCCGGCTACGAGCAGTACTTC
CDR3 protein: CASSLSGYEQYF

clone size: once
V gene: TRBV4-1
J gene: TRBJ1-2
D gene: NA
CDR3 DNA: TGCGCCAGCAGCCAAGAGACAGACTACTATGGCTACACCTTC
CDR3 protein: CASSQETDYYGYTF

clone size: NA
V gene: TRBV13
J gene: TRBJ1-3
D gene: NA
CDR3 DNA: TGTGCCAGCAGCCTACAGGGCGTTATAGGAAACACCATATATTTT
CDR3 protein: CASSLQGVIGNTIYF

clone size: NA
V gene: TRBV4-3
J gene: TRBJ2-7
D gene: NA
CDR3 DNA: TGCGCCAGCACCGGGGGACTCAGTGCCTACGAGCAGTACTTC
CDR3 protein: CASTGGLSAYEQYF

clone size: NA
V gene: TRBV25-1
J gene: TRBJ2-3
D gene: TRBD1
CDR3 DNA: TGTGCCAGCAGTGACCCGGACAGGTATACGCAGTATTTT
CDR3 protein: CASSDPDRYTQYF

clone size: NA
V gene: TRBV7-6
J gene: TRBJ2-7
D gene: NA
CDR3 DNA: TGTGCCAGCAGCTCATCAGGGGTGGTCTACGAGCAGTACTTC
CDR3 protein: CASSSSGVVYEQYF

clone size: NA
V gene: TRBV6-4
J gene: TRBJ2-3
D gene: TRBD2
CDR3 DNA: TGTGCCAGCAGTCGCGGGGGGATCACAGATACGCAGTATTTT
CDR3 protein: CASSRGGITDTQYF

clone size: NA
V gene: TRBV4-3
J gene: TRBJ2-1
D gene: TRBD2
CDR3 DNA: TGCGCCAGCAGCCAAGGATGGCTAGCGGGAGTACGTGAGCAGTTCTTC
CDR3 protein: CASSQGWLAGVREQFF

clone size: NA
V gene: TRBV7-9
J gene: TRBJ1-1
D gene: NA
CDR3 DNA: TGTGCCAGCAGCTTAGGTGCCCGGTCTGAAGCTTTCTTT
CDR3 protein: CASSLGARSEAFF

clone size: NA
V gene: TRBV6-7
J gene: TRBJ2-5
D gene: TRBD1
CDR3 DNA: TGTGCCAGCAGTTACTCGTGGTACACTGGACAGGGGGGCTTCCAAGAGACCCAGTACTTC
CDR3 protein: CASSYSWYTGQGGFQETQYF

clone size: NA
V gene: TRBV28
J gene: TRBJ1-1
D gene: NA
CDR3 DNA: TGTGCCAGCAGTATAGTGAACACTGAAGCTTTCTTT
CDR3 protein: CASSIVNTEAFF

clone size: once
V gene: TRBV6-1
J gene: TRBJ1-5
D gene: NA
CDR3 DNA: TGTGCCAGCAGTGAAAGTGGCGGTTTCGGGCAGCCCCAGCATTTT
CDR3 protein: CASSESGGFGQPQHF

clone size: NA
V gene: TRBV28
J gene: TRBJ2-1
D gene: NA
CDR3 DNA: TGTGCCAGCAGTCAGGGCCCGCGGTACAATGAGCAGTTCTTC
CDR3 protein: CASSQGPRYNEQFF

clone size: NA
V gene: TRBV18
J gene: TRBJ2-1
D gene: TRBD1
CDR3 DNA: TGTGCCAGCTCACCAATGGGGACAGGATACAATGAGCAGTTCTTC
CDR3 protein: CASSPMGTGYNEQFF

clone size: NA
V gene: TRBV7-2
J gene: TRBJ2-3
D gene: NA
CDR3 DNA: TGTGCCAGCAGCGTCCTCGAGGGGGCGGGGACGCAGTATTTT
CDR3 protein: CASSVLEGAGTQYF

clone size: NA
V gene: TRBV28
J gene: TRBJ1-1
D gene: NA
CDR3 DNA: TGTGCCAGCAGTTTATTCAGGGTGGGTGAAGCTTTCTTT
CDR3 protein: CASSLFRVGEAFF

clone size: once
V gene: TRBV11-2
J gene: TRBJ2-1
D gene: TRBD2
CDR3 DNA: TGTGCCAGCAGCCCAGTAGGGAGGGTTAGCAAGTTCTTC
CDR3 protein: CASSPVGRVSKFF

clone size: NA
V gene: TRBV7-6
J gene: TRBJ2-5
D gene: TRBD1
CDR3 DNA: TGTGCCAGCAGCCCGTCCGGGACAGGGCAAGAGACCCAGTACTTC
CDR3 protein: CASSPSGTGQETQYF

clone size: NA
V gene: TRBV29-1
J gene: TRBJ2-5
D gene: TRBD2
CDR3 DNA: TGCAGCGCGCGGGGGGGGCGGGAGGGAAGACAAGAGACCCAGTACTTC
CDR3 protein: CSARGGREGRQETQYF

clone size: NA
V gene: TRBV4-1
J gene: TRBJ2-3
D gene: TRBD2
CDR3 DNA: TGCGCCAGTCGTTCGGGACTAGCGGGTCATACGCAGTATTTT
CDR3 protein: CASRSGLAGHTQYF

clone size: once
V gene: TRBV7-9
J gene: TRBJ2-1
D gene: TRBD1
CDR3 DNA: TGTGCCAGCAGCCCGCGGGACAGGGAGGTCAGCTCCTACAATGAGCAGTTCTTC
CDR3 protein: CASSPRDREVSSYNEQFF

clone size: once
V gene: TRBV4-3
J gene: TRBJ2-7
D gene: NA
CDR3 DNA: TGCGCCAGCAGCCAAGAAGTCGGCTACGAGCAGTACTTC
CDR3 protein: CASSQEVGYEQYF

clone size: NA
V gene: TRBV28
J gene: TRBJ1-2
D gene: NA
CDR3 DNA: TGTGCCAGCAGTCCGACTAACCGGGGCTACACCTTC
CDR3 protein: CASSPTNRGYTF

clone size: once
V gene: TRBV28
J gene: TRBJ1-1
D gene: NA
CDR3 DNA: TGTGCCAGCACAGGGTACTTGAACACTGAAGCTTTCTTT
CDR3 protein: CASTGYLNTEAFF

clone size: NA
V gene: TRBV28
J gene: TRBJ2-1
D gene: TRBD2
CDR3 DNA: TGTGCCAGCATCATCCTCGGTCTAGCGGGAGAATATGGTAATGAGCAGTTCTTC
CDR3 protein: CASIILGLAGEYGNEQFF

clone size: NA
V gene: TRBV2
J gene: TRBJ1-4
D gene: NA
CDR3 DNA: TGTGCCAGCACAGAGTGGGGGGGAGAAAAACTGTTTTTT
CDR3 protein: CASTEWGGEKLFF

clone size: NA
V gene: TRBV15
J gene: TRBJ1-4
D gene: NA
CDR3 DNA: TGTGCCACCAGCTACGGGGGGTCGGGTGAAAAACTGTTTTTT
CDR3 protein: CATSYGGSGEKLFF

clone size: NA
V gene: TRBV5-1
J gene: TRBJ1-1
D gene: TRBD1
CDR3 DNA: TGCGCCAGCAGGGAGACAGGGATAACTGAAGCTTTCTTT
CDR3 protein: CASRETGITEAFF

clone size: NA
V gene: TRBV19
J gene: TRBJ1-6
D gene: TRBD1
CDR3 DNA: TGTGCCAGTAGTATAGAGGGACAGGGGCGCTCACCCCTCCACTTT
CDR3 protein: CASSIEGQGRSPLHF

clone size: NA
V gene: TRBV28
J gene: TRBJ2-7
D gene: NA
CDR3 DNA: TGTGCCAGCAGTTCCAACAGGGAGACCTCCTACGAGCAGTACTTC
CDR3 protein: CASSSNRETSYEQYF

clone size: NA
V gene: TRBV11-2
J gene: TRBJ2-1
D gene: TRBD2
CDR3 DNA: TGTGCCAGCAGCTTTTGGAGCGGGAGTACCTACAATGAGCAGTTCTTC
CDR3 protein: CASSFWSGSTYNEQFF

clone size: NA
V gene: TRBV5-1
J gene: TRBJ1-6
D gene: TRBD1
CDR3 DNA: TGCGCCAGCAGCCAATCGGGGACAGGCTTGGATTCACCCCTCCACTTT
CDR3 protein: CASSQSGTGLDSPLHF

clone size: NA
V gene: TRBV4-1
J gene: TRBJ1-2
D gene: NA
CDR3 DNA: TGCGCCAGCAGCCAAGTCGGGGGAATCTATGGCTACACCTTC
CDR3 protein: CASSQVGGIYGYTF

clone size: NA
V gene: TRBV7-2
J gene: TRBJ1-1
D gene: TRBD1
CDR3 DNA: TGTGCCAGCAGCTTACAGGGGGCAAACACTGAAGCTTTCTTT
CDR3 protein: CASSLQGANTEAFF

clone size: NA
V gene: TRBV6-6
J gene: TRBJ1-1
D gene: TRBD1
CDR3 DNA: TGTGCCAGCACAACCAGGGGGCGAAAGAACACTGAAGCTTTCTTT
CDR3 protein: CASTTRGRKNTEAFF

clone size: NA
V gene: TRBV4-2
J gene: TRBJ2-7
D gene: TRBD2
CDR3 DNA: TGTGCCAGCAGCCCGACCGGGGGACTAGCCCACGAGCAGTACTTC
CDR3 protein: CASSPTGGLAHEQYF

clone size: NA
V gene: TRBV28
J gene: TRBJ2-7
D gene: TRBD2
CDR3 DNA: TGTGCCAGCAGTTTATTTGTAGCGGGAGGGCTAGAGCAGTACTTC
CDR3 protein: CASSLFVAGGLEQYF

clone size: NA
V gene: TRBV6-4
J gene: TRBJ2-1
D gene: TRBD1
CDR3 DNA: TGTGCCAGCAGTATGAGGACAGGGTCCTACAATGAGCAGTTCTTC
CDR3 protein: CASSMRTGSYNEQFF